The clone carrying this TCR beta chain was seen repeatedly, ten times or more. The cDNA was synthesized by 5'RACE incorporating 10-nucleotide random UMIs. TCRdb fed the 5' RACE reads into MiXCR, producing one record per CDR3 protein. The sample consists of over 55,000 distinct CDR3 sequences, roughly 10% of them appearing once. The record originates from a study of neurological immune-mediated disorders. The time point: longitudinal time-point 1 (baseline). Material for sequencing was PBMCs. The TCR sequence derives from a young man in good health.

CDR3 sequence: CASSQAPSWSETQYF. In DNA, the CDR3 is TGTGCCAGCAGCCAGGCCCCTAGTTGGTCGGAGACCCAGTACTTC. This chain joins TRBV5-5 and TRBJ2-5, with D uncertain. The germline V gene encodes CDR1 SGHKS and CDR2 YYEKEE (reference sequence). This CDR3 has 15 amino acids. V shed 4 bases and J shed 5 bases, with 18 bases lying between them.